Sequencing of this TCR beta chain was carried out in a study of T cell responses to AZD1222 COVID-19 vaccine. Across the whole study: Combined were second doses at about 4 or about 12 weeks. General study results and limits: Close to half of all spike-specific TCRs reportedly target regions of the variants that are unmutated. Researchers report vaccine-associated CD4 TCRs spanning spike, with dominance at 160-218 and 743-854.

This table comes from immunoSEQ multiplex PCR, and its TCRdb copy is limited to in-frame clones, with some not included. The data show just over 95,000 clones, about 89% seen once. This CDR3 contains 14 residues. CDR1 and CDR2 (germline): KGHSH, LQKENI. Trimming at V came to 8 bases and at J to 7 bases, leaving 11 bases not matched to a gene. This clone was picked up one time. Its antigen remains unidentified. The sequences come from peripheral blood, collected on day 0 of AZD1222 vaccination. The source of this sequence is an adult in good health. The V and J genes are TRBV18 and TRBJ1-5; 7 bases fit TRBD1. As DNA, the CDR3 is TGTGCCAGCGCGACAGGGTATGAGGAACAGCCCCAGCATTTT. It translates to CASATGYEEQPQHF.